This is a list of T cell receptor beta chains from one sample in a study of cytomegalovirus exposure and HLA in healthy donors. TCRdb's copy holds only in-frame clones and misses some; the assay was immunoSEQ multiplex PCR. The sample lists about 160,000 clones, about 77% occurring once. Sequenced sample: PBMCs. These receptors were taken from a man between 18 and 35 years old in good health and CMV-seropositive. Both conserved end residues are part of each CDR3. D genes are given only for firm matches. Size is stated for part of the rows, as once, few or many counts, or as a class when the clone is expanded.

j_call | clone_size | d_call | v_call | cdr3_nt | cdr3_aa
TRBJ2-2 | NA | NA | TRBV13 | TGTGCCAGCAACGTAGGGACTGGCGGGGAGCTGTTTTTT | CASNVGTGGELFF
TRBJ1-2 | NA | NA | TRBV6-5 | TGTGCCAGCGGCCGGGAGGACTATGGCTACACCTTC | CASGREDYGYTF
TRBJ2-7 | once | NA | TRBV6-1 | TGTGCCAGCAGTGATACAGGACATGGGGAGCAGTACTTC | CASSDTGHGEQYF
TRBJ2-3 | NA | NA | TRBV2 | TGTGCCAGCAGTATTGGGGCCACAGCAGATACGCAGTATTTT | CASSIGATADTQYF
TRBJ2-3 | NA | TRBD1 | TRBV27 | TGTGCCAGCAGTCTCCGACAGGGGGCGACAGATACGCAGTATTTT | CASSLRQGATDTQYF
TRBJ1-1 | NA | NA | TRBV7-9 | TGTGCCAGCAGCTATGCCCCCCCTAATGAAGCTTTCTTT | CASSYAPPNEAFF
TRBJ1-1 | NA | NA | TRBV19 | TGTGCCAGTAGTATCAGTGCCGGCCACGGCTACTATGAAGCTTTCTTT | CASSISAGHGYYEAFF
TRBJ2-7 | few | TRBD2 | TRBV6-6 | TGTGCCAGCAGTTTTAATAGCGGGCTTACCTACGAGCAGTACTTC | CASSFNSGLTYEQYF
TRBJ2-7 | NA | TRBD2 | TRBV15 | TGTGCCACCAGCCCCCCCCCTAGCGGGAGATACGAGCAGTACTTC | CATSPPPSGRYEQYF
TRBJ2-3 | NA | NA | TRBV28 | TGTGCCAGCAGTTCGCGGGCCTGGGCAGATACGCAGTATTTT | CASSSRAWADTQYF
TRBJ1-1 | NA | TRBD1 | TRBV6-5 | TGTGCCAGCAGTAACTCAGACAGGGTCGCTTTCTTT | CASSNSDRVAFF
TRBJ2-1 | NA | NA | TRBV7-2 | TGTGCCAGCAGCTTAGATCGGGGGAGCTCCTACAATGAGCAGTTCTTC | CASSLDRGSSYNEQFF
TRBJ2-6 | NA | TRBD1 | TRBV13 | TGTGCCAGCAGAGGGCAGGGGGCTGGAGGGGCCAACGTCCTGACTTTC | CASRGQGAGGANVLTF
TRBJ1-1 | NA | NA | TRBV5-6 | TGTGCCAGCAGCTTGGTGTCAGGATCCAACACTGAAGCTTTCTTT | CASSLVSGSNTEAFF
TRBJ2-7 | once | TRBD2 | TRBV7-9 | TGTGCCAGCAGCTTAGCAGGAAGGGCGACTAGCCTCTCCTACGAGCAGTACTTC | CASSLAGRATSLSYEQYF